The 14 T cell receptor beta chains below were found in one sample sequenced in a study of CXCR3-negative and CXCR3-positive naive CD8 T cells. These TCRs' antigens remain unknown. Study-level points and caveats: More hydrophobic TRB CDR3s occurred in CXCR3-positive than in CXCR3-negative naive cells.

The study made its TRB cDNA libraries by 5' RACE, adding UMI labels. From its re-call of the 5' RACE reads, TCRdb lists each CDR3 protein once, without DNA. This table holds under 75,000 distinct CDR3 sequences. What was sequenced was naive CXCR3+ CD8+ T cells from blood. Subset in this sample: CD45RO-CCR7+CD27+CD95- naive CD8+ T cells expressing CXCR3 (TNR3+). Every receptor here comes from a human donor in good health. Some clones in this sample may be carry-over from other donors' samples.

The chain recombines TRBV29-1 with TRBJ2-5; TCRdb calls TRBD1, which cannot be checked without DNA. CDR1 is SQVTM and CDR2 is ANQGSEA in the germline V gene. The CDR3 contains 13 residues. This chain's CDR3 is CSVEGANQETQYF.

The chain carries TRBV5-1 and TRBJ2-5; TCRdb's D gene call, TRBD1, goes unchecked for lack of DNA. This CDR3 is built from 15 residues. The V gene's germline CDR1 is SGHRS and CDR2 YFSETQ. CDR3 in amino acids: CASSPGFYSSETQYF.

This rearrangement joins TRBV27 to TRBJ2-7; with no DNA, the TCRdb D assignment of TRBD1 cannot be verified. The CDR3 has 14 amino acids. Germline CDR1 is MNHEY and CDR2 is SMNVEV (reference sequence). CDR3 in amino acids: CASSLWGTGVEQYF.

This chain connects TRBV27 to TRBJ2-2. CDR1 MNHEY and CDR2 SMNVEV come from the germline V gene (reference sequence). The CDR3 is made up of 11 amino acids. The CDR3 spells CASSFGQELFF.

The chain employs TRBV4-2 and TRBJ1-1. CDR1 is LGHNA, CDR2 YNFKEQ, per germline. The CDR3 loop spans 11 amino acids. The CDR3 is CASSHGTQAFF.

The J gene is TRBJ2-2, the V gene TRBV28. Germline V gene data show CDR1 as MDHEN and CDR2 as SYDVKM. The CDR3 sequence is 12 residues long. The CDR3 sequence is CASSPFTGELFF.

The CDR3 spells CASSFGLAGGNEQFF. This chain links TRBV12-3 or TRBV12-4 with TRBJ2-1; TCRdb gives TRBD2 as the D gene, but with no DNA this cannot be confirmed. This CDR3 region has 15 residues.

This chain joins TRBV28 and TRBJ1-5; the TCRdb call, TRBD1, lacks DNA for checking. From germline, CDR1 is MDHEN and CDR2 SYDVKM. The CDR3 extends over 15 amino acids. CDR3: CASSSDRGTNQPQHF.

This rearrangement joins TRBV5-1 to TRBJ2-3; the D call of TRBD1 rests on TCRdb alone, since no DNA is present to check it. This CDR3 region has 16 residues. Germline V gene data show CDR1 as SGHRS and CDR2 as YFSETQ. This chain's CDR3 is CASSAGTGGRTDTQYF.

This chain connects TRBV19 to TRBJ2-7; the D call from TCRdb, TRBD1, cannot be confirmed without DNA. Germline values: CDR1 LNHDA, CDR2 SQIVND (reference sequence). This CDR3 has 14 amino acids. CDR3: CASSAWTGTYEQYF.

The chain combines TRBV15 with TRBJ1-5. Per germline, CDR1 LNHNV and CDR2 YYDKDF (reference sequence). The CDR3 spans 12 residues. The CDR3 here is CATRGNNQPQHF.

The chain combines TRBV6-5 with TRBJ1-5; TCRdb lists TRBD1, though no DNA is available to test this call. Germline V gene sequence: CDR1 MNHEY, CDR2 SVGAGI. The CDR3 is 14 amino acids. CDR3 amino acids: CASSRQGANQPQHF.

The rearrangement uses TRBV7-9 and TRBJ2-3; with no DNA, the TCRdb D assignment of TRBD1 cannot be verified. CDR3 size: 15 residues. Germline V gene lookup returns CDR1 SEHNR and CDR2 FQNEAQ (reference sequence). The CDR3 region is CASRPQGDSTDTQYF.

The CDR3: CASSRGTGTYNEQFF. V is TRBV7-8 and J is TRBJ2-1; TCRdb lists TRBD1, though no DNA is available to test this call. This CDR3 contains 15 residues. CDR1 and CDR2 (germline): SGHVS, FQNEAQ.